The rows below give T cell receptor beta chains drawn from one sample of a study of blood T cell repertoires in COVID-19. The data were produced by immunoSEQ multiplex PCR, yet TCRdb's version contains in-frame clones alone and is incomplete. The sample holds roughly 240,000 clones, about 87% seen once. The sequencing sample was made of PBMCs or T cells enriched from blood (not recorded which). These receptors were collected from a woman in her twenties or thirties with acute COVID-19. The CDR3 runs from the conserved cysteine through the conserved F or W. D genes are given only for firm matches. Clone sizes are given selectively: once, few, many, or a class where the clone is expanded.

V	J	D	size	CDR3	DNA
TRBV3-1/TRBV3-2	TRBJ2-1	TRBD2	NA	CASSRGPGLAGGSRSYNEQFF	TGTGCCAGCAGCCGAGGCCCGGGACTAGCGGGGGGTAGCCGATCCTACAATGAGCAGTTCTTC
TRBV6-1	TRBJ1-1	NA	few	CASSELVYGTEAFF	TGTGCCAGCAGTGAACTGGTTTACGGCACTGAAGCTTTCTTT
TRBV10-3	TRBJ2-3	TRBD1	NA	CAISPGQGTADTQYF	TGTGCCATCAGTCCGGGACAGGGAACCGCAGATACGCAGTATTTT
TRBV5-6	TRBJ2-1	NA	NA	CASSPLGAGYNEQFF	TGTGCCAGCAGCCCTCTGGGGGCTGGGTACAATGAGCAGTTCTTC
TRBV7-2	TRBJ2-1	NA	NA	CASSLASTAYNEQFF	TGTGCCAGCAGCTTAGCGTCGACAGCCTACAATGAGCAGTTCTTC
TRBV14	TRBJ1-1	NA	once	CASSRGGWVTAAFF	TGTGCCAGCAGCCGCGGGGGGTGGGTGACCGCTGCTTTCTTT
TRBV7-6	TRBJ1-5	NA	NA	CASSARGQPQHF	TGTGCCAGCAGCGCAAGGGGTCAGCCCCAGCATTTT
TRBV7-9	TRBJ2-5	NA	NA	CASSLFAETQYF	TGTGCCAGCAGCTTATTCGCGGAGACCCAGTACTTC
TRBV7-8	TRBJ2-7	TRBD1	NA	CASTRTGTGDLYEQYF	TGTGCCAGCACCCGCACCGGGACAGGAGATCTCTACGAGCAGTACTTC
TRBV12-3/TRBV12-4	TRBJ1-1	NA	NA	CASRGTEAFF	TGTGCCAGCCGGGGGACTGAAGCTTTCTTT
TRBV27	TRBJ2-3	NA	NA	CASSLQGEDTQYF	TGTGCCAGCAGTTTACAGGGTGAAGATACGCAGTATTTT
TRBV29-1	TRBJ1-2	NA	NA	CSVEGRQGVNYGYTF	TGCAGCGTTGAAGGTCGGCAGGGTGTTAACTATGGCTACACCTTC
TRBV2	TRBJ1-2	TRBD1	NA	CASSLYPGQGRFGYGYTF	TGTGCCAGCAGTCTATATCCGGGACAGGGGAGGTTTGGCTATGGCTACACCTTC
TRBV18	TRBJ1-1	TRBD1	NA	CASSPSTGATFMNTEAFF	TGTGCCAGCTCACCCTCGACAGGGGCCACGTTCATGAACACTGAAGCTTTCTTT